This T cell receptor (beta chain) originates from a study of blood T cell repertoires in COVID-19 (dated by TCRdb to the early 2020s). Broadly, across the study: Samples from collaborators originated in the United States, Italy and Spain and spanned both the acute and convalescent phases of COVID-19. The material from the prospective study consisted of cDNA or gDNA derived from T cells, B-cell-depleted T cells, or PBMCs. The dataset comprised deeply sampled blood TCRbeta repertoires from subjects exposed to, actively infected with, or recovered from COVID-19. The repertoires were made available in a free public database intended to serve as a resource for research on the immune response to SARS-CoV-2. The samples were drawn from two sources: the first 160 participants of the ongoing ImmuneRACE study, and 1,000 to 1,500 subjects contributed by 6 global collaborators. The sample metadata nearly always contained a de-identified subject ID, COVID-19 status, age in years and sex. Where available, HLA class I and class II types were taken from metadata supplied by the sample provider and were not determined by assay-based typing. Broader findings and caveats from the paper: The quantity of clinical and demographic metadata differed by source and by participant and was supplied without curation.

TCRbeta CDR3 regions were amplified from genomic DNA by means of the immunoSEQ Assay, a bias-controlled multiplex PCR. Per the original workflow: The number of nucleated cells in each sample was estimated from the amplification of reference gene primers within the assay. To quantify the absolute abundance of each unique TCRbeta CDR3 rearrangement, sequence reads were collapsed and filtered. For each sample, productive Simpson clonality was calculated as the square root of Simpson's diversity index across productive rearrangements. The immuneACCESS repertoire file appears here via TCRdb, limited to in-frame rearrangements. These files lack a portion of the clones; in checked studies, under half of the deficit traces to unresolved V genes, and the cause of the others is not known. V and J calls and clone size are given by that table; D and trimming were obtained from the DNA. The sample table lists about 140,000 clones, 81% of them with a count of one. About 7.5% of the sample rests with the top ten.

Concerning this clone itself: Its recognized antigen is unknown. No quality values exist for individual bases; no much larger clone is one base distant.

Collaborating institutions collected whole blood in K2EDTA tubes following their own protocols. For TCRbeta analysis, collaborators shipped samples as frozen whole blood, isolated PBMCs, or DNA extracted from either of those sample types. CDR1 and CDR2, looked up from the germline V gene (reference sequence), are LNHDA and SQIVND. After removal of 6 bases from V and 1 base from J, the junction retains 6 bases not matched to a gene. The CDR3 sequence holds 17 residues, the cysteine and phenylalanine included. The entry retains the CDR3 DNA only, 51 bases that are in frame from base 1. This TCR was recovered from a human donor in a cohort sampled during active COVID-19. The sample consisted of peripheral blood. The sequence links TRBV19 to TRBJ2-6, and TRBD1 aligns with 10 junction nucleotides. The bases are TGTGCCAGTAGCCCGGGACAGGGGACGTCTGGGGCCAACGTCCTGACTTTC. The translation is CASSPGQGTSGANVLTF.